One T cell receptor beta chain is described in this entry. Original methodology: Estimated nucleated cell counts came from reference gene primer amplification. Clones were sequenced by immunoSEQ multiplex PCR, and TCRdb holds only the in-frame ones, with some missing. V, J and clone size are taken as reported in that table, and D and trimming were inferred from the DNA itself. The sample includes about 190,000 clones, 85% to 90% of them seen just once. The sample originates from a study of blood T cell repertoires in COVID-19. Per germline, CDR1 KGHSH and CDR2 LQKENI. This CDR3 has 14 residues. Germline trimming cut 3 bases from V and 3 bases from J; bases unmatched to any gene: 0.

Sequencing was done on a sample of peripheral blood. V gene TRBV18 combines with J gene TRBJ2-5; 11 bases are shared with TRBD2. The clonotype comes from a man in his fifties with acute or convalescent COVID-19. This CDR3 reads CASSPGLAEETQYF. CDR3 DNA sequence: TGTGCCAGCTCACCGGGACTAGCGGAAGAGACCCAGTACTTC.